A selection of T cell receptor beta chains follows, all from one sample in a study of blood T cell repertoires in COVID-19. Assay used: immunoSEQ multiplex PCR; TCRdb lists only in-frame clones, some missing. Of about 130,000 clones in the sample, approximately 84% were seen once. The material sequenced was peripheral blood. Receptors were obtained from a woman aged 45-60 years who had recovered from COVID-19. CDR3s include the opening cysteine and the closing phenylalanine or tryptophan.

j_call: TRBJ1-2; v_call: TRBV5-4; cdr3_aa: CASKVGGANYGYTF
j_call: TRBJ1-5; v_call: TRBV15; cdr3_aa: CATSTSNQPQHF
j_call: TRBJ1-1; v_call: TRBV15; cdr3_aa: CATSRRRNTEAFF
j_call: TRBJ2-7; v_call: TRBV4-1; cdr3_aa: CASSQGSGGREQYF
j_call: TRBJ1-1; v_call: TRBV6-4; cdr3_aa: CASSDWTGRAFF
j_call: TRBJ2-3; v_call: TRBV2; cdr3_aa: CASSASRGIGDTQYF
j_call: TRBJ1-4; v_call: TRBV28; cdr3_aa: CSSRAGANEKLFF
j_call: TRBJ2-6; v_call: TRBV10-1; cdr3_aa: CASSPGQGTGANVLTF
j_call: TRBJ2-7; v_call: TRBV2; cdr3_aa: CASSLRLAVYEQYF
j_call: TRBJ1-4; v_call: TRBV12-5; cdr3_aa: CASGLVRSRGNEKLFF
j_call: TRBJ1-2; v_call: TRBV5-1; cdr3_aa: CASSLERNYGYTF
j_call: TRBJ1-6; v_call: TRBV3-1/TRBV3-2; cdr3_aa: CASTPGDLDNSPLHF
j_call: TRBJ2-1; v_call: TRBV4-1; cdr3_aa: CASSQGPGVEQFF
j_call: TRBJ2-1; v_call: TRBV11-2; cdr3_aa: CASSRWSGGEQFF
j_call: TRBJ2-1; v_call: TRBV2; cdr3_aa: CASRPRTSDNEQFF
j_call: TRBJ2-2; v_call: TRBV5-1; cdr3_aa: CASSRLAGAGGELFF
j_call: TRBJ1-4; v_call: TRBV11-3; cdr3_aa: CASSLGGTGTVNEKLFF
j_call: TRBJ1-2; v_call: TRBV6-2/TRBV6-3; cdr3_aa: CASSIRGTGGGYTF
j_call: TRBJ2-3; v_call: TRBV7-2; cdr3_aa: CASSPPSGVAGAGDTQYF
j_call: TRBJ2-1; v_call: TRBV29-1; cdr3_aa: CSAGGLAGVGEQFF
j_call: TRBJ1-2; v_call: TRBV7-8; cdr3_aa: CASRPSQGVYGYTF
j_call: TRBJ2-5; v_call: TRBV3-1/TRBV3-2; cdr3_aa: CASSLTVRTPRATQYF
j_call: TRBJ2-3; v_call: TRBV27; cdr3_aa: CASSFPGTRACGDTQYF
j_call: TRBJ2-2; v_call: TRBV5-1; cdr3_aa: CASSLQGADTGELFF
j_call: TRBJ2-5; v_call: TRBV7-2; cdr3_aa: CASSLNVGQGGETQYF
j_call: TRBJ1-2; v_call: TRBV4-2; cdr3_aa: CASSQDGDRFYGYTF
j_call: TRBJ2-7; v_call: TRBV19; cdr3_aa: CASSSRHPYEQYF
j_call: TRBJ1-4; v_call: TRBV3-1/TRBV3-2; cdr3_aa: CASSLRDKKLFF
j_call: TRBJ2-6; v_call: TRBV19; cdr3_aa: CASSPWGGFSGANVLTF
j_call: TRBJ1-2; v_call: TRBV18; cdr3_aa: CASSTGTGALYTGYTF
j_call: TRBJ1-1; v_call: TRBV7-3; cdr3_aa: CASSFNTGPAFF
j_call: TRBJ2-1; v_call: TRBV9; cdr3_aa: CASSAGLAGYNEQFF
j_call: TRBJ2-1; v_call: TRBV7-8; cdr3_aa: CASSGSLQTGTREYNEQFF
j_call: TRBJ2-7; v_call: TRBV2; cdr3_aa: CASRDSSYEQYF
j_call: TRBJ1-5; v_call: TRBV15; cdr3_aa: CATSRDPRGQGPQHF
j_call: TRBJ2-7; v_call: TRBV7-8; cdr3_aa: CASSLNRGRSGEQYF
j_call: TRBJ2-7; v_call: TRBV3-1/TRBV3-2; cdr3_aa: CASSQEGTPGSLKQYF
j_call: TRBJ1-1; v_call: TRBV6-5; cdr3_aa: CASNAVMNTEAFF
j_call: TRBJ1-2; v_call: TRBV27; cdr3_aa: CASSSPGVGYTF
j_call: TRBJ2-7; v_call: TRBV11-2; cdr3_aa: CASSPMSGPYEQYF
j_call: TRBJ2-5; v_call: TRBV30; cdr3_aa: CAWTSGGYQTQYF
j_call: TRBJ2-3; v_call: TRBV5-1; cdr3_aa: CASSLSGTSGSSGTDTQYF
j_call: TRBJ2-6; v_call: TRBV6-2/TRBV6-3; cdr3_aa: CASSGNRYYSGANVLTF